This TCR beta chain was captured by sequencing in a study of T cell responses to AZD1222 COVID-19 vaccine (dated by TCRdb to the early 2020s). For the study in its entirety: AZD1222 recipients whose second dose came at about 4 weeks and those whose second dose came at about 12 weeks were combined into one group, since spike-specific TCR depth and breadth did not differ between the two schedules. TCR sequencing covered over 230 trial participants: 207 given two doses of AZD1222 and about 26 given two doses of MenACWY control vaccine. Trial participants were enrolled by age into subgroups of 18-55, 56-69 and 70-plus years, and around 150, 28 and 57 TCR-sequenced participants, respectively, were included in these subgroups.

The study at large found these results: Epitopes outside the regions mutated in the B.1.351 and B.1.1.7 variants were reportedly recognized by nearly half of the unique spike-specific TCRs. Because no day 14 peak-response samples were available, the repertoires could be characterized only after the peak T cell response. Participants were mostly white British, with more females than males. The authors suggested clonal diversity may have been underestimated. The whole spike protein was spanned by vaccine-associated CD4 TCRs, and dominant responses were seen in regions 160-218 and 743-854. In the small 56-69-year group, the increase in depth fell short of significance, most likely because of low power. After two AZD1222 doses, spike-specific TCR breadth and depth were significantly higher than at day 0 and than in MenACWY recipients. Conclusions about previously exposed vaccinees were limited because only six AZD1222 recipients were SARS-CoV-2 seropositive at baseline.

The CDR3 regions of human TCRbeta chains were analyzed by immunosequencing. Processing in the source paper ran as follows. TCRs in the repertoires were compared against a reference library of SARS-CoV-2-specific TCRs that had been generated with the MIRA antigen-specificity platform. Breadth meant the fraction of unique TCRs that were SARS-CoV-2-associated, whereas depth meant the fraction of total T cells that were SARS-CoV-2-associated. Using the MIRA data, every spike-specific TCR was mapped to the spike region that the TCR reacted to and assigned to either a CD4 or a CD8 class. Log10-transformed breadth and depth values were compared by one-way ANOVA with Sidak's multiple comparisons tests. TCRdb holds this immuneACCESS table with in-frame rearrangements only. Some clones are missing; in checked studies, unresolved V genes explain under half, and the rest has no known cause. V, J and clone size are those of that table, while D and trimming were read from the DNA. A total of tens of thousands of clones appear in this sample, around 87% of them only once. The ten largest clonotypes hold over 15% of the sample.

What the time point label conveys for this sample: baseline before first vaccination. Samples from vaccinated people were obtained from the UK trials COV001 and COV002, which included a single-blind randomized controlled phase 2/3 trial of AZD1222 (ChAdOx1 nCoV-19) in healthy adults. Trial participant PBMC samples were collected at day 0 and day 28 after the second dose for TCRbeta chain sequencing. CDR1 and CDR2 are drawn from the germline V gene (reference sequence): MNHEY, SMNVEV. From V the trimming removes 5 bases and from J it removes 6 bases, while the gene matches leave 7 bases of the junction unaccounted for. The CDR3, cysteine through phenylalanine, is 15 amino acids long. Only the CDR3 region is kept as DNA, spanning 45 bases read in frame from base 1. As regards this clone: This receptor's antigen is unknown. No much larger clone exists at a distance of one base, and base qualities are not known.

Source: peripheral blood, taken on day 0 of AZD1222 vaccination. This receptor was taken from an adult in good health. This chain joins TRBV27 to TRBJ1-6, and TRBD1 aligns with 7 junction nucleotides. The CDR3 reads CASSRTGVGNSPLHF. The DNA sequence is given as TGTGCCAGCAGTCGGACAGGAGTTGGTAATTCACCCCTCCACTTT.